These T cell receptor beta chains were read from a single sample in a study of T cell changes during pregnancy in multiple sclerosis. Assay used: immunoSEQ multiplex PCR; TCRdb lists only in-frame clones, some missing. This table holds 85,000 to 110,000 clones, about 90% found once. This specimen was peripheral blood, taken after pregnancy. All receptors derive from a female donor with multiple sclerosis, enrolled in a pregnancy study. The CDR3 runs from the conserved cysteine through the conserved F or W. The D gene is left open where the match is weak. A clone size is listed for some rows: how often the clone was seen (once, few, many), or a class if it is expanded.

>TRBJ1-2|TRBV4-1|TRBD1|NA|14
CASSPGQVLRSYTF
TGCGCCAGCAGCCCCGGACAGGTTCTGAGAAGCTACACCTTC
>TRBJ2-7|TRBV2|TRBD1|NA|15
CASSEWTGSSYEQYF
TGTGCCAGCAGTGAGTGGACAGGGAGCTCCTACGAGCAGTACTTC
>TRBJ2-3|TRBV27|TRBD1|NA|15
CASSSHRTGTDTQYF
TGTGCCAGCAGTTCCCACCGGACAGGAACAGATACGCAGTATTTT
>TRBJ2-2|TRBV19|NA|NA|14
CASKQEGRGGELFF
TGTGCCAGTAAACAGGAGGGGCGAGGCGGGGAGCTGTTTTTT
>TRBJ1-3|TRBV27|NA|NA|14
CASSLSPGRDTIYF
TGTGCCAGCAGTTTATCGCCAGGGCGAGACACCATATATTTT
>TRBJ2-7|TRBV2|TRBD1|NA|15
CASSEPGTGSHEQYF
TGTGCCAGCAGTGAACCCGGGACAGGTAGCCACGAGCAGTACTTC
>TRBJ1-1|TRBV7-8|NA|NA|13
CASSLVRRQGGFF
TGTGCCAGCAGCTTAGTCAGGCGGCAGGGTGGTTTCTTT
>TRBJ2-5|TRBV11-2|NA|NA|15
CASSLEWASSETQYF
TGTGCCAGCAGCTTAGAATGGGCTAGCTCAGAGACCCAGTACTTC
>TRBJ2-2|TRBV5-1|TRBD1|NA|16
CASSLARDRGSGELFF
TGCGCCAGCAGCTTGGCGCGGGACAGGGGGTCCGGGGAGCTGTTTTTT
>TRBJ2-7|TRBV27|NA|few|14
CASSLTATTYEQYF
TGTGCCAGCAGTCTGACAGCTACTACCTACGAGCAGTACTTC
>TRBJ1-5|TRBV19|NA|once|12
CASSREHQPQHF
TGTGCCAGTAGTAGGGAGCATCAGCCCCAGCATTTT
>TRBJ1-1|TRBV5-1|NA|NA|13
CASSPDTGTEAFF
TGCGCCAGCAGCCCAGACACCGGCACTGAAGCTTTCTTT
>TRBJ2-2|TRBV2|NA|NA|14
CASSGQINTGELFF
TGTGCCAGCAGTGGACAGATAAACACCGGGGAGCTGTTTTTT
>TRBJ1-2|TRBV5-5|NA|NA|14
CASSLTSTNYGYTF
TGTGCCAGCAGCTTGACTAGTACTAACTATGGCTACACCTTC
>TRBJ2-7|TRBV5-1|TRBD1|NA|16
CASSLGWDRGLYEQYF
TGCGCCAGCAGCTTGGGGTGGGACAGGGGGCTCTACGAGCAGTACTTC
>TRBJ2-1|TRBV7-2|TRBD1|NA|16
CASSLRGTGGEREQFF
TGTGCCAGCAGCTTACGAGGGACAGGGGGCGAGAGGGAGCAGTTCTTC
>TRBJ2-1|TRBV7-3|NA|few|13
CASSLGGWNEQFF
TGTGCCAGCAGCTTGGGCGGGTGGAATGAGCAGTTCTTC
>TRBJ1-6|TRBV4-1|TRBD1|NA|15
CASSQWTGYNSPLHF
TGCGCCAGCAGCCAATGGACAGGGTATAATTCACCCCTCCACTTT
>TRBJ1-1|TRBV6-5|TRBD1|NA|14
CASSQGQRVTEAFF
TGTGCCAGCAGTCAGGGACAGCGAGTCACTGAAGCTTTCTTT
>TRBJ1-3|TRBV29-1|NA|once|15
CSVLSSTVGGNTIYF
TGCAGCGTACTCTCCTCGACAGTAGGTGGAAACACCATATATTTT
>TRBJ2-1|TRBV28|TRBD2|NA|14
CASSLRPTGGEQFF
TGTGCCAGCAGTCTCCGGCCGACGGGAGGCGAGCAGTTCTTC
>TRBJ2-3|TRBV4-1|NA|NA|14
CASSHPGGTDTQYF
TGCGCCAGCAGCCACCCCGGGGGTACAGATACGCAGTATTTT
>TRBJ2-1|TRBV28|NA|once|14
CASSFPAGYNEQFF
TGTGCCAGCAGTTTCCCAGCGGGCTACAATGAGCAGTTCTTC
>TRBJ2-3|TRBV4-2|NA|NA|15
CASSQERLAGDTQYF
TGTGCCAGCAGCCAAGAGAGGTTAGCTGGGGATACGCAGTATTTT
>TRBJ1-1|TRBV5-5|TRBD1|NA|15
CASSVLGTANTEAFF
TGTGCCAGCAGCGTGCTTGGGACAGCGAACACTGAAGCTTTCTTT
>TRBJ1-3|TRBV7-9|NA|NA|14
CASSFRGFGDTIYF
TGTGCCAGCAGCTTCAGGGGATTCGGAGACACCATATATTTT
>TRBJ1-4|TRBV5-5|NA|NA|15
CASSLDPTRNEKLFF
TGTGCCAGCAGCTTGGACCCTACTCGTAATGAAAAACTGTTTTTT
>TRBJ1-2|TRBV6-5|NA|NA|14
CASSYRARNYGYTF
TGTGCCAGCAGTTACCGTGCACGGAACTATGGCTACACCTTC
>TRBJ2-2|TRBV5-4|TRBD1|NA|16
CASSLGRGRGTGELFF
TGTGCCAGCAGCTTGGGCAGGGGGCGCGGCACCGGGGAGCTGTTTTTT
>TRBJ1-5|TRBV2|NA|NA|13
CASSADSNQPQHF
TGTGCCAGCAGTGCGGACAGTAATCAGCCCCAGCATTTT
>TRBJ1-2|TRBV4-1|NA|NA|15
CASSQALDKNYGYTF
TGCGCCAGCAGCCAAGCGCTAGATAAGAACTATGGCTACACCTTC
>TRBJ2-1|TRBV25-1|TRBD2|NA|15
CASSPIAGVNNEQFF
TGTGCCAGCAGTCCCATAGCGGGGGTAAACAATGAGCAGTTCTTC
>TRBJ2-2|TRBV27|NA|NA|14
CASKTGLNTGELFF
TGTGCCAGCAAGACAGGACTTAACACCGGGGAGCTGTTTTTT
>TRBJ1-2|TRBV5-5|NA|NA|15
CASSPGGREDYGYTF
TGTGCCAGCAGCCCGGGAGGCAGGGAAGACTATGGCTACACCTTC
>TRBJ2-7|TRBV6-5|TRBD2|NA|14
CASSMGTSLYEQYF
TGTGCCAGCAGTATGGGGACTAGCCTCTACGAGCAGTACTTC
>TRBJ1-2|TRBV5-8|TRBD1|once|15
CASSLQGQHHYGYTF
TGTGCCAGCAGCTTACAGGGACAGCACCACTATGGCTACACCTTC
>TRBJ2-6|TRBV7-8|NA|NA|18
CASSLGRGFPSGANVLTF
TGTGCCAGCAGCTTAGGTCGCGGATTTCCCTCTGGGGCCAACGTCCTGACTTTC
>TRBJ2-7|TRBV4-2|NA|NA|14
CASTNQGNSYEQYF
TGTGCCAGCACAAATCAGGGCAACTCCTACGAGCAGTACTTC
>TRBJ1-6|TRBV10-1|NA|few|11
CASPRSAPLHF
TGCGCCAGCCCGCGCAGCGCGCCCCTCCACTTT
>TRBJ2-7|TRBV7-8|TRBD1|NA|14
CASSLGTGSYEQYF
TGTGCCAGCAGCCTCGGGACAGGGTCCTACGAGCAGTACTTC
>TRBJ1-1|TRBV4-2|NA|NA|15
CASSQETGMNTEAFF
TGTGCCAGCAGCCAAGAGACAGGAATGAACACTGAAGCTTTCTTT